This paragraph reports one T cell receptor (beta chain). This sample is part of a study of cytomegalovirus exposure and HLA in healthy donors. Trimming cost V 6 bases and J 0 bases, with 7 bases left between them. Germline CDR1 SEHNR, CDR2 FQNEAQ (reference sequence). CDR3 size: 13 residues. This table comes from immunoSEQ multiplex PCR, and its TCRdb copy is limited to in-frame clones, with some not included. This sample has about 130,000 clones; roughly 90% occur once, and the top ten carry roughly 1.4%. The source is a young man in good health and CMV-seronegative. This chain uses TRBV7-9 with TRBJ2-3; no clear D gene. Sequenced: PBMCs. The CDR3 sequence is CASRLSSTDTQYF. The CDR3 DNA follows: TGTGCCAGCAGATTATCTAGCACAGATACGCAGTATTTT.